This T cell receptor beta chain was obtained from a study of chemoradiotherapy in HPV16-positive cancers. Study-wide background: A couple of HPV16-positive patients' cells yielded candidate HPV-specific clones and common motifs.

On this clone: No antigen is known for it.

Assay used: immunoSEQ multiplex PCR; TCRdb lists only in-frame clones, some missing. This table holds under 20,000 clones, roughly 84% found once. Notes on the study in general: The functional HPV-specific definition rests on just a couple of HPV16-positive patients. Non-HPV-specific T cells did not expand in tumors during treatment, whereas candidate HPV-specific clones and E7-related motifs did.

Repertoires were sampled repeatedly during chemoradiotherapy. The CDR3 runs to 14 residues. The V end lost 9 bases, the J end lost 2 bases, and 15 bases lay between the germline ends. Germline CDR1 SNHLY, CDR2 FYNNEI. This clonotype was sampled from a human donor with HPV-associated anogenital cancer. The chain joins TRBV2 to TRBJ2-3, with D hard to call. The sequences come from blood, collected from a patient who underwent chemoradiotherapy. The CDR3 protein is CASAASGLTDTQYF. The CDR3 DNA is TGTGCCAGTGCAGCGTCCGGGCTCACAGATACGCAGTATTTT.